Presented here are 13 T cell receptor beta chains from one specimen sequenced in a study of brain metastases from non-small cell lung cancer. The data were produced by immunoSEQ multiplex PCR, yet TCRdb's version contains in-frame clones alone and is incomplete. Of under 850 clones listed, 70% to 90% were seen once; the top ten hold roughly 13%. Sample: primary lung tumor tissue. Every receptor here comes from a donor at least 40 years old with non-small cell lung cancer.

J is TRBJ2-2 and V is TRBV14, with D perhaps TRBD2 (5 bases). Germline CDR1 and CDR2: SGHDN and FVKESK. The CDR3 extends over 12 amino acids. Trimming left V 3 bases short and J 7 bases short, with 6 bases between. The CDR3 here is CASSHTSGELFF. CDR3 nucleotides: TGTGCCAGCAGCCATACTAGCGGGGAGCTGTTTTTT. The variable domain in full, with the rest retrieved from reference TRBV14 and TRBJ2-2, is EAGVTQFPSHSVIEKGQTVTLRCDPISGHDNLYWYRRVMGKEIKFLLHFVKESKQDESGMPNNRFLAERTGGTYSTLKVQPAELEDSGVYFCASSHTSGELFFGEGSRLTVL.

The chain links TRBV28 to TRBJ2-3, with D perhaps TRBD2 (6 bases). CDR3 length: 16 residues. The germline gives CDR1 MDHEN, CDR2 SYDVKM. Trimming stripped 5 bases from V and 1 base from J, with 16 bases between. CDR3 loop: CASSTMTSYRTDTQYF. The CDR3 bases are TGTGCCAGCAGTACCATGACTAGTTATCGCACAGATACGCAGTATTTT.

The chain couples TRBV28 to TRBJ2-5, with D possibly TRBD2 on 7 matching bases. V was pared by 6 bases and J by 0 bases, with 17 bases between. The CDR3 length is 16 residues. Germline values: CDR1 MDHEN, CDR2 SYDVKM. The CDR3 DNA follows: TGTGCCAGCAGCCTAGGGGGGGAGCTGTACCAAGAGACCCAGTACTTC. Protein sequence: CASSLGGELYQETQYF.

J is TRBJ2-7 and V is TRBV6-1; D is uncertain. V was shortened by 2 bases and J by 0 bases, with 14 bases between the two germline ends. This CDR3 region has 16 residues. CDR1 MNHNS and CDR2 SASEGT come from the germline V gene. The DNA of the CDR3 is TGTGCCAGCAGTGAAATAGGAGCGCGAGACTCCTACGAGCAGTACTTC. This translates into CASSEIGARDSYEQYF.

The chain links TRBV5-4 to TRBJ1-2, with D possibly matching TRBD1 (5 bases). The CDR3 consists of 14 residues. Germline loops: CDR1 SGHNT, CDR2 YYREEE (reference sequence). V was trimmed by 0 bases and J by 5 bases, leaving 11 bases between them. The CDR3 DNA follows: TGTGCCAGCAGCTTGGACAGGAAACTATATGGCTACACCTTC. Translating gives CASSLDRKLYGYTF.

V usage is TRBV20-1 and J usage is TRBJ2-1, with 8 bases aligning to TRBD2. The CDR3 is made up of 16 amino acids. Unmatched junction bases numbered 9, after V lost 4 bases and J lost 1 base. The germline gives CDR1 DFQATT, CDR2 SNEGSKA (reference sequence). In DNA form, the CDR3 reads TGCAGTGCTATTGAGACTAGCGAGAGATCCTACAATGAGCAGTTCTTC. As protein: CSAIETSERSYNEQFF.

The genes are TRBV11-3 and TRBJ2-7; D call uncertain. CDR3 length: 20 amino acids. Trimming cost V 3 bases and J 0 bases, with 27 bases left between them. Germline V gene sequence: CDR1 SGHNT, CDR2 YENEEA. The CDR3 here is CASSFGRETRSLNPSYEQYF. The CDR3 nucleotides read TGTGCCAGCAGCTTCGGTAGGGAAACGAGGTCATTGAACCCCTCCTACGAGCAGTACTTC.

J is TRBJ2-7 and V is TRBV19; the D gene is possibly TRBD1 (6 bases). Germline loops: CDR1 LNHDA, CDR2 SQIVND (reference sequence). The ends were cut back, 10 bases at V and 3 bases at J, with 19 bases in the middle. This CDR3 is built from 14 residues. The CDR3 DNA reads as TGTGCCAATAACCCGACAGGAGAGTTCTACGAGCAGTACTTC. Translated: CANNPTGEFYEQYF.

The chain combines TRBV6-1 with TRBJ1-1, with no clear D. This CDR3 has 12 amino acids. Germline CDR1 reads MNHNS; CDR2 reads SASEGT. Trimming took off 2 bases at V and 6 bases at J, with 7 bases between the two ends. CDR3: CASSEIRAEAFF. The DNA of the CDR3 is TGTGCCAGCAGTGAAATAAGAGCTGAAGCTTTCTTT.

There are a few counts of this clone. The chain joins TRBV2 to TRBJ1-3; D may be TRBD1 (6 bases). V lost 9 bases, J lost 0 bases, and 12 bases lay in between. The length of the CDR3 is 14 residues. Germline assignment: CDR1 SNHLY and CDR2 FYNNEI. CDR3 residues: CARSAGDSGNTIYF. The DNA of the CDR3 is TGTGCCAGGAGCGCAGGGGACTCTGGAAACACCATATATTTT.

The chain combines TRBV28 with TRBJ1-2, with 7 bases identical to TRBD1. This CDR3 is built from 14 residues. Per the germline V gene, CDR1 is MDHEN and CDR2 is SYDVKM. The ends lost 1 base at V and 8 bases at J; junction bases unmatched: 7. This CDR3 is CASSLLERGGGYTF. CDR3 DNA sequence: TGTGCCAGCAGTTTATTAGAGCGAGGGGGCGGCTACACCTTC.

As regards this clone: The junction and the germline gene differ at one end; a read error may be behind it. The chain is built from TRBV7-3 and TRBJ2-7; the D is unclear. Germline values: CDR1 SGHTA, CDR2 FQGTGA. This CDR3 region has 20 residues. The CDR3 nucleotides are TGTGCCAGCAGCTTCGGTAGGGAAACGAGGTCATCGAACCCCTCCTACGAACAGTACTTC. Protein sequence: CASSFGRETRSSNPSYEQYF. The full variable domain, in which reference TRBV7-3 and TRBJ2-7 provide the parts outside the CDR3, is GAGVSQTPSNKVTEKGKYVELRCDPISGHTALYWYRQSLGQGPEFLIYFQGTGAADDSGLPNDRFFAVRPEGSVSTLKIQRTERGDSAVYLCASSFGRETRSSNPSYEQYFGPGTRLTVT.

As for this clone: Since a much larger clone is just one base distant, this may be a read error. The chain couples TRBV19 to TRBJ2-7; D is perhaps TRBD1 (6 bases). Germline CDR1 reads LNHDA; CDR2 reads SQIVND (reference sequence). The CDR3 has 14 residues. In nucleotides, the CDR3 is TGTACCAGTAGCCCGACAGGAGAGTTCTACGAGCAGTACTTC. Residues: CTSSPTGEFYEQYF.